The 18 T cell receptor beta chains below were found in one sample sequenced in a study of blood T cell repertoires in COVID-19. Repertoires were generated with immunoSEQ multiplex PCR, while TCRdb's copy carries only in-frame clones and drops some. The sample has 540,000 or so clones, roughly 91% seen once. The sample comprised peripheral blood. These receptors all stem from a woman in her fifties or sixties with COVID-19, enrolled during active disease.

The DNA for the CDR3 is TGTGCCAGCAGAGCTACAGGGTACGAGCAGTACTTC. The encoded protein is CASRATGYEQYF. The rearrangement joins TRBV6-5 to TRBJ2-7; maybe TRBD1 (6 bases). CDR3 length: 12 amino acids. V was pared by 6 bases and J by 4 bases, with 10 bases between. Germline assignment: CDR1 MNHEY and CDR2 SVGAGI.

The CDR3 sequence is CAINKGETGSLTF. DNA of the CDR3: TGTGCCATCAATAAAGGGGAGACAGGGTCCCTCACCTTC. The V call is TRBV10-3, the J call TRBJ1-2; 7 nucleotides match TRBD1. Losses at the gene ends were 7 bases for V and 13 bases for J; bases not matched to a gene: 15. Per the germline V gene, CDR1 is ENHRY and CDR2 is SYGVKD. CDR3 length equals 13 residues.

A single count supports this clone. The V and J genes are TRBV5-6 and TRBJ1-1; a possible D gene is TRBD1 (5 bases). The V and J ends lost 3 bases and 1 base respectively, with 10 bases between them. This CDR3 region has 14 residues. CDR1 SGHDT and CDR2 YYEEEE come from the germline V gene. Here the CDR3 DNA reads TGTGCCAGCAGCTACGCGGGGGGGAACACTGAAGCTTTCTTT. Translation gives CASSYAGGNTEAFF. Full variable domain (remainder filled in from reference TRBV5-6 and TRBJ1-1): DAGVTQSPTHLIKTRGQQVTLRCSPKSGHDTVSWYQQALGQGPQFIFQYYEEEERQRGNFPDRFSGHQFPNYSSELNVNALLLGDSALYLCASSYAGGNTEAFFGQGTRLTVV.

The chain couples TRBV6-2 or TRBV6-3 to TRBJ2-1; 11 bases align to TRBD2. The germline gives CDR1 MNHEY, CDR2 SVGEGT. V dropped 2 bases and J dropped 5; count of bases not matched to a gene: 8. The CDR3 spans 17 residues. DNA for the CDR3: TGTGCCAGCAGTTACCGTTATAGCGGGGGGGATAACAATGAGCAGTTCTTC. It encodes CASSYRYSGGDNNEQFF.

The genes are TRBV11-1 and TRBJ2-1; TRBD1 agrees at 9 bases. This CDR3 region has 15 residues. V lost 2 bases, J lost 5 bases, and 4 bases stayed unmatched. Germline-derived CDR1 and CDR2 are SGHAT and FQDESV (reference sequence). The CDR3 sequence: CASSLSGTGHNEQFF. For the CDR3, the DNA is TGTGCCAGCAGCTTATCCGGGACAGGGCACAATGAGCAGTTCTTC.

The chain couples TRBV24-1 to TRBJ1-3; tentative D call: TRBD1 (6 bases). This CDR3 comprises 15 residues. V lost 9 bases and J lost 5, with 19 bases in between. Per the germline V gene, CDR1 is KGHDR and CDR2 is SFDVKD. The CDR3 loop reads CATFKGGVRRNTIYF. The CDR3 nucleotides read TGTGCCACCTTCAAGGGGGGGGTAAGGAGAAACACCATATATTTT.

V and J are TRBV4-2 and TRBJ2-3, with 11 nucleotides matching TRBD2. V shed 3 bases and J 2 bases; nucleotides not matched to a gene: 4. Germline CDR1 is LGHNA and CDR2 is YNFKEQ. The CDR3 totals 16 residues. CDR3 in DNA: TGTGCCAGCAGCCAGGTGACTAGCGGGGACACAGATACGCAGTATTTT. The encoded protein is CASSQVTSGDTDTQYF.

This clone showed up just a few times. This chain links TRBV19 with TRBJ1-4, with 7 nucleotides matching TRBD1. V gave up 3 bases and J gave up 7 bases; unmatched junction bases: 8. Per the germline V gene, CDR1 is LNHDA and CDR2 is SQIVND (reference sequence). There are 15 residues in the CDR3. For the CDR3, the DNA is TGTGCCAGTAGTATGTTCGAGACAGGGAGTGAAAAACTGTTTTTT. Its translation is CASSMFETGSEKLFF.

This chain links TRBV10-1 with TRBJ1-2; TRBD1 might be the D (5 bases). The CDR3 has 16 residues. The V end was cut by 7 bases, the J end by 6 bases, with 24 bases between. The V gene's germline CDR1 is WNHNN and CDR2 SYGVQD (reference sequence). CDR3 DNA: TGCGCCAGCACCATGACCCCAATCACAGTGGGGCATGGCTACACCTTC. Its protein is CASTMTPITVGHGYTF.

The chain has TRBV19 and TRBJ2-1; TRBD2 aligns across 10 bases. The CDR3 runs 13 residues. The V gene end was trimmed by 9 bases and the J gene end by 10 bases; junction bases not matched to a gene: 9. Germline values: CDR1 LNHDA, CDR2 SQIVND (reference sequence). CDR3 sequence reads: CASRASGGGEQFF. The CDR3 nucleotides are TGTGCCAGCCGAGCTAGCGGGGGAGGAGAGCAGTTCTTC.

This chain connects TRBV6-1 to TRBJ1-6; D is unclear. Germline V gene data show CDR1 as MNHNS and CDR2 as SASEGT. V lost 2 bases and J 9 bases, leaving 17 bases between the germline ends. The CDR3 consists of 16 residues. CDR3 in DNA: TGTGCCAGCAGTGAAACGAGGGTTGGAGTGGGTTCACCCCTCCACTTT. Residues: CASSETRVGVGSPLHF.

CDR3 in DNA: TGCGCCAGCAGCTTCACGGGGTTACTTAACACTGAAGCTTTCTTT. Translation: CASSFTGLLNTEAFF. The chain links TRBV5-1 to TRBJ1-1, with no clear D. Per germline, CDR1 SGHRS and CDR2 YFSETQ. The germline V and J ends were trimmed by 2 bases and 2 bases, with 13 bases remaining between them. The CDR3 totals 15 residues.

The chain has TRBV4-1 and TRBJ1-1; no clear D gene. Trimming shortened V by 4 bases and J by 10 bases, and 19 bases separated the two germline ends. Germline CDR1 reads MGHRA; CDR2 reads YSYEKL. The CDR3 has 14 residues. The CDR3 spells CASSPLHLVFGAFF. CDR3 in DNA: TGCGCCAGCAGCCCACTCCACCTTGTGTTCGGAGCTTTCTTT.

The chain links TRBV2 to TRBJ2-7, with 11 bases lining up with TRBD1. CDR3 size: 13 residues. J was trimmed by 5 bases and V by 5 bases; bases with no gene match: 2. The germline V gene encodes CDR1 SNHLY and CDR2 FYNNEI. The DNA of the CDR3 is TGTGCCAGCAGTCAGGGACAGGGGGACGAGCAGTACTTC. This codes for CASSQGQGDEQYF.

The V and J genes are TRBV6-5 and TRBJ2-5; 7 positions agree with TRBD1. J was trimmed by 4 bases and V by 6 bases; bases with no gene match: 8. Germline assignment: CDR1 MNHEY and CDR2 SVGAGI. The CDR3 contains 14 residues. The CDR3 region has the DNA TGTGCCAGCAGGGTAGACAGGGATCGAGAGACCCAGTACTTC. Encoded protein: CASRVDRDRETQYF.

V is TRBV25-1 and J is TRBJ1-6; D might be TRBD1 (5 bases). CDR1 is MGHDK, CDR2 SYGVNS, per germline. The V end was cut by 4 bases, the J end by 9 bases, with 13 bases between. This CDR3 region has 14 residues. DNA of the CDR3: TGTGCCAGCAGTGCCAGGGAAGGGGTTTCACCCCTCCACTTT. Protein: CASSAREGVSPLHF.

In this sample, this clone turned up once. The chain is built from TRBV7-7 and TRBJ2-2, with D perhaps TRBD1 (5 bases). The CDR3 consists of 16 residues. CDR1 and CDR2 from the germline V gene are SSHAT and FNYEAQ (reference sequence). Trimming left V 5 bases short and J 6 bases short, with 19 bases between. The chain's CDR3 is CASSPGAQGGPGELFF. The CDR3 coding sequence is TGTGCCAGCAGCCCAGGAGCCCAGGGTGGCCCCGGGGAGCTGTTTTTT.

The chain carries TRBV5-4 and TRBJ2-1; D not certain. The germline V gene encodes CDR1 SGHNT and CDR2 YYREEE (reference sequence). The CDR3 extends over 13 amino acids. Trimming stripped 1 base from V and 10 bases from J, with 12 bases between. The CDR3 reads CASSLSAVAEQFF. The DNA for the CDR3 is TGTGCCAGCAGCTTGTCCGCCGTAGCCGAGCAGTTCTTC.